The entry below gives a single T cell receptor (beta chain) sequence along with its context. Its cognate antigen is unknown. Germline trimming cut 4 bases from V and 2 bases from J; bases unmatched to any gene: 11. Germline V lookup: CDR1 MNHEY, CDR2 SVGEGT. The CDR3 covers 17 residues. The data were taken from a study of post-analysis software for immune sequencing data. Study-level information: Secondary progressive, relapsing-remitting and progressive-relapsing multiple sclerosis were among the included disease courses.

TCR beta cDNA libraries included unique molecular identifiers. T cells numbering about 0.85 to 11 million yielded cDNA molecules that totaled roughly 500,000. TCRdb re-derived calls from the PCR reads in MiXCR, one entry per CDR3 protein. This sample has some 700,000 distinct CDR3 sequences; 55% to 60% occur once, and the top ten carry around 11%. Study conclusions and caveats: Multiple sclerosis patients had significantly lower normalized Chao1 diversity than controls. Same-batch preparations were strongly co-clustered by F measure. Elevated frequency relative to controls characterized 4 or 5 TRBV segments in patients, TRBV5-6, TRBV5-1 and TRBV20-1 among them.

The receptor was derived from a girl aged 2 to 10 with multiple sclerosis. Sequences were obtained from blood. The chain combines TRBV6-2 or TRBV6-3 with TRBJ2-3; 8 positions match TRBD1. The CDR3 nucleotides are TGTGCCAGCAGTTCCGACCGGGACAGGCAATACACAGATACGCAGTATTTT. This sequence encodes CASSSDRDRQYTDTQYF.